The sequence of this T cell receptor (beta chain) was determined in a study of cytomegalovirus exposure and HLA in healthy donors. The PCR used 60 Vbeta and 13 Jbeta primers. Data came from immunoSEQ multiplex PCR; TCRdb stores just in-frame clones and leaves some out. The sample has under 200,000 clones; around 63% are singletons. The V and J ends lost 1 base and 3 bases, in that order; junction bases with no gene match: 9. CDR1 is LGHNA and CDR2 is YSLEER in the germline V gene. The CDR3 totals 18 residues. The sequenced sample consisted of PBMCs. The clonotype was recovered from a woman between 18 and 29 years old in good health and CMV-seropositive. The J gene is TRBJ2-2, the V gene TRBV4-3; 9 bases fit TRBD1. DNA for the CDR3: TGCGCCAGCAGCCAAGGGACAGGGGATTTCGGCGACACCGGGGAGCTGTTTTTT. It translates to CASSQGTGDFGDTGELFF.